This section outlines one T cell receptor (beta chain) sequence together with its context. Its specificity is unknown. The naive CD8 population came from CD45RO-negative cells selected for CCR7, without terminally differentiated effector memory CD45RA+ cells. At a deep level, the assay was run. Across several immunoSEQ plates, the genomic DNA of each subset was split evenly. Assay: immunoSEQ multiplex PCR; the TCRdb copy retains only in-frame clones and omits some. Counted here are some 2 million clones, roughly 94% occurring once; the ten biggest clones make up about 1.1%. The source of the sample is a study of shared clonotypes between healthy human individuals. General study points: Clonotype sharing among donors was thought likely to change with sequencing depth. Naive subsets tended to show greater estimated richness than memory subsets.

The TCR sequence derives from a man between 18 and 29 years old in good health. The sample taken for sequencing was naive CD8+ T cells sorted from blood.

The CDR3 DNA follows: TGCGCCAGCAGCCAAGATCTCTCTCTGGGTGAAGCTTTCTTT. The encoded protein is CASSQDLSLGEAFF. V is TRBV4-3 and J is TRBJ1-1, with unresolved D. CDR3 length: 14 amino acids. V was pared by 0 bases and J by 7 bases, with 12 bases between. Germline assignment: CDR1 LGHNA and CDR2 YSLEER.